The next 5 T cell receptor beta chains were all read from a single sample in a study of control samples from healthy donors and cancer patients. Generated by immunoSEQ multiplex PCR, the TCRdb table keeps only in-frame clones and is missing some. The top ten clones hold about 6.3% of a sample with 350,000 to 450,000 clones, 90% of them seen once. The material sequenced was PBMCs. Receptors were obtained from a man in his forties or fifties with head and neck cancer.

This clone was seen once. CDR3 sequence: CASSLDFNNEQFF. As DNA, the CDR3 is TGTGCCAGCAGCTTAGATTTCAACAATGAGCAGTTCTTC. This chain uses TRBV11-2 with TRBJ2-1; D is uncertain. The CDR3 has 13 residues. Germline V CDR1 and CDR2: SGHAT, FQNNGV. V gave up 0 bases and J gave up 5 bases, with 5 bases separating them.

CDR3 in amino acids: CASSAGRLGTVHGYTF. The DNA of the CDR3 is TGTGCCAGCAGCGCAGGTCGCTTGGGGACAGTTCATGGCTACACCTTC. V gene TRBV5-4 combines with J gene TRBJ1-2; 7 bases line up with TRBD1. This CDR3 comprises 16 residues. V shed 4 bases and J 6 bases; nucleotides not matched to a gene: 15. Germline V gene sequence: CDR1 SGHNT, CDR2 YYREEE (reference sequence).

The J gene is TRBJ2-1, the V gene TRBV7-3; D is undetermined. This CDR3 is built from 12 residues. V gave up 8 bases and J gave up 9 bases, with 14 bases separating them. Germline V gene data show CDR1 as SGHTA and CDR2 as FQGTGA. CDR3 in amino acids: CASGQVGREQFF. The CDR3 DNA reads as TGTGCCAGCGGGCAGGTTGGGCGTGAGCAGTTCTTC.

This chain joins TRBV3-1 (or the pseudogene TRBV3-2) and TRBJ2-2; D call uncertain. CDR1 LGHDT and CDR2 YNNKEL come from the germline V gene (reference sequence). Trimming shortened V by 1 base and J by 0 bases, and 12 bases separated the two germline ends. The CDR3 has 17 amino acids. CDR3 sequence reads: CASSQVRFPSNTGELFF. For the CDR3, the DNA is TGTGCCAGCAGCCAAGTAAGGTTCCCCTCGAACACCGGGGAGCTGTTTTTT.

The chain is built from TRBV6-5 and TRBJ2-3; D unresolved. V was trimmed by 2 bases and J by 3 bases, leaving 15 bases between them. Germline assignment: CDR1 MNHEY and CDR2 SVGAGI. The CDR3 has 16 residues. CDR3 sequence (DNA): TGTGCCAGCAGTTACCGCGGCGCCGCCGATACAGATACGCAGTATTTT. As protein: CASSYRGAADTDTQYF.